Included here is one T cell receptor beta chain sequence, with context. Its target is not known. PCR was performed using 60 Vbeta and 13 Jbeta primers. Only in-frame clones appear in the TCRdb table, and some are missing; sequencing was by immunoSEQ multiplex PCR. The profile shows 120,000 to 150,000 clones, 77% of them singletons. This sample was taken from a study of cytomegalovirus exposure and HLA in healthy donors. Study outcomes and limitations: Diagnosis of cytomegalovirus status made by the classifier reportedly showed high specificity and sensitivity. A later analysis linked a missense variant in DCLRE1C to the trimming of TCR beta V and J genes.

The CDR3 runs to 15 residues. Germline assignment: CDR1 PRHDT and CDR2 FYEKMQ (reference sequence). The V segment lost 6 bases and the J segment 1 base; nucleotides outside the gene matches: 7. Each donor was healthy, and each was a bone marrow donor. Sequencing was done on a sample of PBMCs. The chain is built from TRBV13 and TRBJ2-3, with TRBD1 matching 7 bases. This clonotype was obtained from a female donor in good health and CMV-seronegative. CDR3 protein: CASSPQGVRTDTQYF. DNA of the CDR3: TGTGCCAGCAGTCCGCAGGGGGTTCGCACAGATACGCAGTATTTT.